This TCR beta chain was captured by sequencing in a study of prognosis after radiotherapy for stage I lung cancer. Germline assignment: CDR1 WNHNN and CDR2 SYGVQD (reference sequence). The CDR3 spans 16 residues. V trimming: 3 bases; J trimming: 10 bases; junction bases outside the gene matches: 15. The authors amplified TCR beta CDR3 from genomic DNA using two-round multiplex PCR. Initially, in first-round PCR, primers specific to each TRBV and TRBJ gene were used. TCRdb reanalysed the multiplex PCR reads using MiXCR and keeps one entry per CDR3 protein. The sample lists 10,000 to 15,000 distinct CDR3 sequences, approximately 40% occurring once.

The sequenced sample was PBMCs, obtained before or after stereotactic body radiation therapy (not recorded which). This TCR came from a donor over 45 with non-small cell lung cancer. This chain uses TRBV10-1 with TRBJ2-1; 7 bases line up with TRBD1. For the CDR3, the DNA is TGCGCCAGCAGTGACACTCCGGTACAGGGGAGTGAGGAGCAGTTCTTC. The encoded protein is CASSDTPVQGSEEQFF.